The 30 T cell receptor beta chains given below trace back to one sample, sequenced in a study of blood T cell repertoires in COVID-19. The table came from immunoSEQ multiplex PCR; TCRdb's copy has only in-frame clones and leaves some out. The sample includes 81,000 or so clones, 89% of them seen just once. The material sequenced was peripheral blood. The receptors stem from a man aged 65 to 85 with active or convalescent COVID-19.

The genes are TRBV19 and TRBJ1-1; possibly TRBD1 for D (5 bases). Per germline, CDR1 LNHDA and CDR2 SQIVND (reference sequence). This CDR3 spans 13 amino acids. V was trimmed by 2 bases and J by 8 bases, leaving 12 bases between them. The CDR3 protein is CASSISGGAEAFF. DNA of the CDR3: TGTGCCAGTAGTATAAGTGGCGGGGCGGAAGCTTTCTTT.

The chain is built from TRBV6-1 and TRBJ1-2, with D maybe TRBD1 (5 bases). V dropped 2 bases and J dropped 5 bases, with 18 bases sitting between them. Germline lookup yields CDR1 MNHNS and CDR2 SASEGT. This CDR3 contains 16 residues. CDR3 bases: TGTGCCAGCAGTGAAAAGGGGTCAGGGCGACCTTATGGCTACACCTTC. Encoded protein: CASSEKGSGRPYGYTF.

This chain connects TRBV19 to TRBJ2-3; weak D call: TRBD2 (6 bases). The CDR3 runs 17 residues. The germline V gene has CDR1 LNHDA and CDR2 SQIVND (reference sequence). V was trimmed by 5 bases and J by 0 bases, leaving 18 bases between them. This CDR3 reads CASSSLWGDASTDTQYF. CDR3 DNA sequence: TGTGCCAGTAGTTCCCTATGGGGGGATGCTAGCACAGATACGCAGTATTTT.

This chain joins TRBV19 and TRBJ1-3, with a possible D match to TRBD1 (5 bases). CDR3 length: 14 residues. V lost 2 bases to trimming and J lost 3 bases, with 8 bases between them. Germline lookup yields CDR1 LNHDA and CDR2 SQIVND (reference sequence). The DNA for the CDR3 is TGTGCCAGTAGTATACAGGGCTTTGGAAACACCATATATTTT. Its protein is CASSIQGFGNTIYF.

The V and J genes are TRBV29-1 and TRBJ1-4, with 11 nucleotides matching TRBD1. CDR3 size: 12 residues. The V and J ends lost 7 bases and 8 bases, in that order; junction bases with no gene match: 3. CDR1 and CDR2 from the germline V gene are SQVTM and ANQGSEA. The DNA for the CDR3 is TGCAGCGCCTGGGACAGGGGGGAAAAACTGTTTTTT. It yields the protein CSAWDRGEKLFF.

CDR3 amino acids: CATSRDIGTAKLPQYF. CDR3 sequence (DNA): TGTGCCACCAGCAGAGACATTGGGACAGCTAAGTTACCGCAGTACTTC. The rearrangement links TRBV15 to TRBJ2-7, with 7 positions matching TRBD1. The CDR3 is 16 amino acids. V lost 0 bases, J lost 9 bases, and 14 bases stayed unmatched. The germline CDR1 and CDR2 sequences are LNHNV and YYDKDF (reference sequence).

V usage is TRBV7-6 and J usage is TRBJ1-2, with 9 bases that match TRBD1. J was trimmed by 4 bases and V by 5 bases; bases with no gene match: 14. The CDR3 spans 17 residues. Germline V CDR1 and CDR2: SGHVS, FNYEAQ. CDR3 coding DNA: TGTGCCAGCAGCCCAACACGACAGGGGGGATTTACCTATGGCTACACCTTC. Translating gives CASSPTRQGGFTYGYTF.

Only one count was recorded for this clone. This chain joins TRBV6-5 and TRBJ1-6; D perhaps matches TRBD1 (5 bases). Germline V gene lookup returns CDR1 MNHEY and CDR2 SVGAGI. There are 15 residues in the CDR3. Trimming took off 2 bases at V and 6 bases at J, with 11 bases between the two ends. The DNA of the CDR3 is TGTGCCAGCAGTTACACCCATGACAGTAATTCACCCCTCCACTTT. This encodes CASSYTHDSNSPLHF.

CDR3 nucleotide sequence: TGTGCCAGCAGTTACCCAAGCAGCGGGGGAGTTGTCACAGATACGCAGTATTTT. Protein sequence: CASSYPSSGGVVTDTQYF. V gene TRBV6-2 or TRBV6-3 combines with J gene TRBJ2-3; 8 bases line up with TRBD2. CDR1 is MNHEY and CDR2 is SVGEGT in the germline V gene. The trim removed 2 bases at V and 2 bases at J, leaving 12 bases unmatched. The CDR3 covers 18 residues.

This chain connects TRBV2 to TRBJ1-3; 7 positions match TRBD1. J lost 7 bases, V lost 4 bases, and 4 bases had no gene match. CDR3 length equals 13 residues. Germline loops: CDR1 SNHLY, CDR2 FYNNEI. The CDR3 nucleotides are TGTGCCAGCAGTGGGGACAGCGGGAACACCATATATTTT. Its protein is CASSGDSGNTIYF.

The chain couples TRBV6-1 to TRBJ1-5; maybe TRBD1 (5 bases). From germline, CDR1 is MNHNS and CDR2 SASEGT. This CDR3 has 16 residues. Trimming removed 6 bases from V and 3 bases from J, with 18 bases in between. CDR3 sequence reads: CASRETGRLTNQPQHF. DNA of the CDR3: TGTGCCAGCAGGGAAACAGGTCGCCTTACCAATCAGCCCCAGCATTTT.

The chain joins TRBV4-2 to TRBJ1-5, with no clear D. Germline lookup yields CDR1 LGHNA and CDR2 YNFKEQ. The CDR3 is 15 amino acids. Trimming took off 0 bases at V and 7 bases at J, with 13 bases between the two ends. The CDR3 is CASSQDLSLGQPQHF. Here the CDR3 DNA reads TGTGCCAGCAGCCAAGATCTGTCCCTTGGCCAGCCCCAGCATTTT.

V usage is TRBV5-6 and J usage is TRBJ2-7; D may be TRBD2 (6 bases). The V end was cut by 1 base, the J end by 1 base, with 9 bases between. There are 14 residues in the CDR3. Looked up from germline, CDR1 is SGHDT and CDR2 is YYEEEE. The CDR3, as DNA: TGTGCCAGCAGCTTGTTCGGGGGTTCCTACGAGCAGTACTTC. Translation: CASSLFGGSYEQYF.

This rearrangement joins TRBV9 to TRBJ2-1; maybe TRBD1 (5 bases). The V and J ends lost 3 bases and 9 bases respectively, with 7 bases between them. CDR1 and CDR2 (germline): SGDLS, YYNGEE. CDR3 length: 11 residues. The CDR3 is CASSEGLEQFF. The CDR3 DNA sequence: TGTGCCAGCAGCGAGGGGCTTGAGCAGTTCTTC.

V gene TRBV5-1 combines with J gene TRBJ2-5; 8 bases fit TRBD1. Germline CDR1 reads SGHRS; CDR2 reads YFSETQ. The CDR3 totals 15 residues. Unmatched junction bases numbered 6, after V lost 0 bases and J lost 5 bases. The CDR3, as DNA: TGCGCCAGCAGCTTGGGGCAGGGGGCGAAGGAGACCCAGTACTTC. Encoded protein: CASSLGQGAKETQYF.

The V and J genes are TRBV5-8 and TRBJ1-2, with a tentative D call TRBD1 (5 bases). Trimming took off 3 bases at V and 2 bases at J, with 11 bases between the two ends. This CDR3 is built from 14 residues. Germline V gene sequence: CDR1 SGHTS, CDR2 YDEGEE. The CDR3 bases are TGTGCCAGCAGCTGGGTGGGGCGCAACTATGGCTACACCTTC. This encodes CASSWVGRNYGYTF.

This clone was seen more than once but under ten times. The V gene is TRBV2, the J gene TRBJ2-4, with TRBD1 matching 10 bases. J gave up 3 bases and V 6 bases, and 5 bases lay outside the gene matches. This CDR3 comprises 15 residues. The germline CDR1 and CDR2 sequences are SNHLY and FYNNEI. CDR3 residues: CASSPGQGIKNIQYF. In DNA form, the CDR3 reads TGTGCCAGCAGCCCGGGACAGGGGATCAAAAACATTCAGTACTTC.

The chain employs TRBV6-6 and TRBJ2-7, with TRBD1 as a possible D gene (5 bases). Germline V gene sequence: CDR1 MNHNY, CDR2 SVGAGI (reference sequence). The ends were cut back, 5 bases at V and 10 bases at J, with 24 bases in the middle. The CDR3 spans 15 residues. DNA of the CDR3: TGTGCCAGCAGTCCCACCCTGACAGCCAGAATTGACCAGTACTTC. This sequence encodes CASSPTLTARIDQYF.

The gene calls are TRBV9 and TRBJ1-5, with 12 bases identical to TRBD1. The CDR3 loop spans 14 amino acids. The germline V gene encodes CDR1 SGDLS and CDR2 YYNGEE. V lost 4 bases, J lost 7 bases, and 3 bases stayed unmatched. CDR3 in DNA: TGTGCCAGCAGCTCCGGGACAGGGGGCCAGCCCCAGCATTTT. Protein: CASSSGTGGQPQHF. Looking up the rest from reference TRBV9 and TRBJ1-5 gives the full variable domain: DSGVTQTPKHLITATGQRVTLRCSPRSGDLSVYWYQQSLDQGLQFLIQYYNGEERAKGNILERFSAQQFPDLHSELNLSSLELGDSALYFCASSSGTGGQPQHFGDGTRLSIL.

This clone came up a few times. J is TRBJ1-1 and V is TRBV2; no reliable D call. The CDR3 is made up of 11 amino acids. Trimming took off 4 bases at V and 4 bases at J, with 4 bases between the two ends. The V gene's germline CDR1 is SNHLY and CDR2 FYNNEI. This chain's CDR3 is CASSAGTEAFF. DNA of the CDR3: TGTGCCAGCAGTGCCGGCACTGAAGCTTTCTTT.

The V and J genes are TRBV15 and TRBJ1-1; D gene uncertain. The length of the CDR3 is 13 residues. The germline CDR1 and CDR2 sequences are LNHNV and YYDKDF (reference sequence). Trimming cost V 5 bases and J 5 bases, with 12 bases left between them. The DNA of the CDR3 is TGTGCCACCAGCTCTACCTCGGTTACTGAAGCTTTCTTT. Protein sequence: CATSSTSVTEAFF.

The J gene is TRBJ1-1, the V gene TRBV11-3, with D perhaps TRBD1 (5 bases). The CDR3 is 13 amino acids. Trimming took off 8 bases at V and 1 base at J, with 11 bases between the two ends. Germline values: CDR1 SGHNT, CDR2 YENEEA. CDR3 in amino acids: CASSWRGNTEAFF. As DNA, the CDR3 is TGTGCCAGCTCATGGAGGGGGAACACTGAAGCTTTCTTT.

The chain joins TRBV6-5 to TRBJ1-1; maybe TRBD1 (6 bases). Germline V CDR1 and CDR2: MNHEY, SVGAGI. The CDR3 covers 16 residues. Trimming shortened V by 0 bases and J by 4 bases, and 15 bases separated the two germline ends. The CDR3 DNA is TGTGCCAGCAGTTACTCCCTTTACAGGGTTGGCACTGAAGCTTTCTTT. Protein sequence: CASSYSLYRVGTEAFF.

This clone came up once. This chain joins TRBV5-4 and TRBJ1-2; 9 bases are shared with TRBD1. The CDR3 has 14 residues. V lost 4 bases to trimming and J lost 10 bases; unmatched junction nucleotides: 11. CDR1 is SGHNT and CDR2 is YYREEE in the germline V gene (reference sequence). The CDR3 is CASSVDRGIGTYTF. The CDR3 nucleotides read TGTGCCAGCAGCGTCGACAGGGGGATCGGTACCTACACCTTC.

CDR3 in amino acids: CAWRAKGGTYGYTF. CDR3 sequence (DNA): TGTGCCTGGAGGGCAAAGGGGGGGACGTATGGCTACACCTTC. The chain carries TRBV30 and TRBJ1-2; tentatively, D is TRBD1 (6 bases). The CDR3 sequence is 14 residues long. Germline V gene data show CDR1 as GTSNPN and CDR2 as SVGIG (reference sequence). V shed 3 bases and J shed 5 bases, with 16 bases lying between them.

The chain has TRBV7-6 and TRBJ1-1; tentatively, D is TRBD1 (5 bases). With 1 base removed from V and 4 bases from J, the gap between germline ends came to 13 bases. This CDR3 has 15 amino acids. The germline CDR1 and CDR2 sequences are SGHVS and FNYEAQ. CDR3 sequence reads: CASSLGSQGVTEAFF. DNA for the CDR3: TGTGCCAGCAGCTTAGGATCCCAGGGCGTCACTGAAGCTTTCTTT.

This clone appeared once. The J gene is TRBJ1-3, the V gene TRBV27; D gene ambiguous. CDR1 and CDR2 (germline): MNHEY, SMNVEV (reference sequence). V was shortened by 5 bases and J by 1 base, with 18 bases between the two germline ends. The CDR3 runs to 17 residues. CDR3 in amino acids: CASSPRPLGASGNTIYF. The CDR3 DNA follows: TGTGCCAGCAGTCCACGTCCACTGGGCGCGTCTGGAAACACCATATATTTT.

In DNA, the CDR3 is TGTGCCAGCAGCACGCGACAGGTCGGTAATGAAAAACTGTTTTTT. Translated, it gives CASSTRQVGNEKLFF. The rearrangement links TRBV3-1 (or the pseudogene TRBV3-2) to TRBJ1-4, with D maybe TRBD1 (6 bases). Germline values: CDR1 LGHDT, CDR2 YNNKEL (reference sequence). The V end was cut by 5 bases, the J end by 4 bases, with 14 bases between. The CDR3 runs to 15 residues.

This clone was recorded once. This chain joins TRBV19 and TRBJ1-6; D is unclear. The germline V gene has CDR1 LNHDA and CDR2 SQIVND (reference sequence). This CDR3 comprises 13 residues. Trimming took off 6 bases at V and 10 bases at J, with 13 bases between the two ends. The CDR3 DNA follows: TGTGCCAGTAGCGGCGGGGTCAGATCACCCCTCCACTTT. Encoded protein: CASSGGVRSPLHF.

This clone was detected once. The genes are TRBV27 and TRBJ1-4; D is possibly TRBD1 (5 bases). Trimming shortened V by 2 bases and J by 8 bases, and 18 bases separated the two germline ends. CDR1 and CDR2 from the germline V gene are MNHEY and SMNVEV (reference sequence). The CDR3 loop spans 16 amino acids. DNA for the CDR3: TGTGCCAGCAGTTTAATGGCCCCAGGGCGTGGGGAAAAACTGTTTTTT. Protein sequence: CASSLMAPGRGEKLFF. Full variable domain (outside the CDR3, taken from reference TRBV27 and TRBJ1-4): EAQVTQNPRYLITVTGKKLTVTCSQNMNHEYMSWYRQDPGLGLRQIYYSMNVEVTDKGDVPEGYKVSRKEKRNFPLILESPSPNQTSLYFCASSLMAPGRGEKLFFGSGTQLSVL.